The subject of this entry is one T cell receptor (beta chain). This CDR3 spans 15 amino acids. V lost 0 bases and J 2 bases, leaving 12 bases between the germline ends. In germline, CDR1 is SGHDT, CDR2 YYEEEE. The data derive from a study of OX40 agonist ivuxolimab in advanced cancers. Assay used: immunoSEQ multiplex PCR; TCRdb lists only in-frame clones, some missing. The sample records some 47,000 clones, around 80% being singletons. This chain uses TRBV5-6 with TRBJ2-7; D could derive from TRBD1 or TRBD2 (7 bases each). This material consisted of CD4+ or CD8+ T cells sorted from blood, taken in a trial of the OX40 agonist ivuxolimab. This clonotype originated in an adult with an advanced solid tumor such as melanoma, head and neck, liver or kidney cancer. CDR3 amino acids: CASSLAGRGPYEQYF. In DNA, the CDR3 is TGTGCCAGCAGCTTGGCAGGGAGGGGGCCCTACGAGCAGTACTTC.